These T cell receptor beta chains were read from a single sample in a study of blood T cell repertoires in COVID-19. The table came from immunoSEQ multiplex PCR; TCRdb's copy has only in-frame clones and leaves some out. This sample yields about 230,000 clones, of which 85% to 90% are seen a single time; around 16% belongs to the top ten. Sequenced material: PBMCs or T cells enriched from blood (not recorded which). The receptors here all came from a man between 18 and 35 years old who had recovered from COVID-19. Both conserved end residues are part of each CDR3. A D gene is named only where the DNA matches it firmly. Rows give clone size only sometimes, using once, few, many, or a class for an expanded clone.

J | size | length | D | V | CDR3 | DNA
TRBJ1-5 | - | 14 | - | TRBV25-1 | CASSETGIGQPQHF | TGTGCCAGCAGTGAAACAGGGATCGGTCAGCCCCAGCATTTT
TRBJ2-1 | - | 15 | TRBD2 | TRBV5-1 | CASSLAGGLSNEQFF | TGCGCCAGCAGTCTAGCGGGGGGCTTAAGTAATGAGCAGTTCTTC
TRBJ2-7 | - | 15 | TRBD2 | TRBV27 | CASSLAGANSYEQYF | TGTGCCAGCAGTCTAGCGGGGGCCAACTCCTACGAGCAGTACTTC
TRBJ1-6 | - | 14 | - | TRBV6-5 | CASSYSLGDSPLHF | TGTGCCAGCAGTTACTCGCTAGGGGATTCACCCCTCCACTTT
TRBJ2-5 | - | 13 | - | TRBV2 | CAVRDSGRETQYF | TGTGCCGTACGGGACTCCGGGCGCGAGACCCAGTACTTC
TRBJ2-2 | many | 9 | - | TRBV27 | CGEFGELFF | TGTGGCGAATTCGGGGAGCTGTTTTTT
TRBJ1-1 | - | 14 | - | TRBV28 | CASSLQGLNTEAFF | TGTGCCAGCAGTTTACAGGGATTGAACACTGAAGCTTTCTTT
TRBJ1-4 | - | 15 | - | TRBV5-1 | CASSNQGGVSEKLFF | TGCGCCAGCAGCAACCAAGGGGGTGTATCTGAAAAACTGTTTTTT
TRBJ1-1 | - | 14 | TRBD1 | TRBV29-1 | CSVEGRQGGTEAFF | TGCAGCGTTGAAGGGAGACAGGGTGGCACTGAAGCTTTCTTT
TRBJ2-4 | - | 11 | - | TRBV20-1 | CSASPGNIQYF | TGCAGTGCTAGCCCGGGAAACATTCAGTACTTC
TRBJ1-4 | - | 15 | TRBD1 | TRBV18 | CASSPSTGGNEKLFF | TGTGCCAGCTCACCATCCACAGGGGGAAATGAAAAACTGTTTTTT
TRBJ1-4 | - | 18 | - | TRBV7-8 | CASSLARGSGGRREKLFF | TGTGCCAGCAGCTTAGCAAGGGGATCTGGGGGCCGACGTGAAAAACTGTTTTTT
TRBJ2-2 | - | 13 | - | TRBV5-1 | CASSQTVTGELFF | TGCGCCAGCAGCCAGACAGTTACCGGGGAGCTGTTTTTT